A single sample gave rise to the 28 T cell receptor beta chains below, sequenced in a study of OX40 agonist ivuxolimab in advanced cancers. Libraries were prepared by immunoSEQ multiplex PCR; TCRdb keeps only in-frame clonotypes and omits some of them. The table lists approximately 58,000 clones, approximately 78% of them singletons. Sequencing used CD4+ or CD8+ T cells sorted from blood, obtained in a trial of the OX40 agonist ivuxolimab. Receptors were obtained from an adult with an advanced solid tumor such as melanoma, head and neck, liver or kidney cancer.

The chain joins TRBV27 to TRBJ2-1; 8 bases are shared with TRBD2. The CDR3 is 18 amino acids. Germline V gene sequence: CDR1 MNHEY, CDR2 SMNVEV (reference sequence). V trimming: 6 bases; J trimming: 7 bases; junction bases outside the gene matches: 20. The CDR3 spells CASSSLLPKRGRLNEQFF. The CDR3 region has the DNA TGTGCCAGCAGCTCCCTGCTGCCGAAGCGGGGGCGTTTGAATGAGCAGTTCTTC.

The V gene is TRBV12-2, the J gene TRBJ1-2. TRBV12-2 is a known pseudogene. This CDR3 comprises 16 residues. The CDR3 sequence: CASRPNRDGTNYGYTF. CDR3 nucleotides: TGTGCAAGTCGCCCGAACCGGGATGGCACGAACTATGGCTACACCTTC.

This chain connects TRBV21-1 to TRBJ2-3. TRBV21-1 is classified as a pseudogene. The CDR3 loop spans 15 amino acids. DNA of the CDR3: TGTGCCAGCAGCAAAGGGGGGGCTAGCACAGATACGCAGTATTTT. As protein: CASSKGGASTDTQYF.

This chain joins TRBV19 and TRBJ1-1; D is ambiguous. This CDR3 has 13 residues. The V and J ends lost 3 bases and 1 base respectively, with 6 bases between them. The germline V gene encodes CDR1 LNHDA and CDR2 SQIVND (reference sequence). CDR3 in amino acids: CASSMVANTEAFF. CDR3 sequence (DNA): TGTGCCAGTAGTATGGTCGCGAACACTGAAGCTTTCTTT.

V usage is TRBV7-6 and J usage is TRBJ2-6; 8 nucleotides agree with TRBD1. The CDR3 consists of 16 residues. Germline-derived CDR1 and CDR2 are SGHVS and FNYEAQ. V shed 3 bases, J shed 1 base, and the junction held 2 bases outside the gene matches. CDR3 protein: CASSFQGASGANVLTF. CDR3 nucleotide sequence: TGTGCCAGCAGCTTTCAGGGGGCGTCTGGGGCCAACGTCCTGACTTTC.

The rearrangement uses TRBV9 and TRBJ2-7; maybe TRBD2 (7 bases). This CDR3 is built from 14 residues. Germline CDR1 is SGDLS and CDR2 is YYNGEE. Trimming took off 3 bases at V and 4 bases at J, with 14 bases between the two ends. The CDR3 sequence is CASSAGAGEYEQYF. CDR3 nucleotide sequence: TGTGCCAGCAGCGCGGGGGCGGGGGAATACGAGCAGTACTTC.

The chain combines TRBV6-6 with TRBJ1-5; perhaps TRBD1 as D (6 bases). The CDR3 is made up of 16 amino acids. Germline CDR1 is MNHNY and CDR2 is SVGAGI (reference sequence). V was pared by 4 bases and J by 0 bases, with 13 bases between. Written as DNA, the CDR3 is TGTGCCAGCAGTTCCTCCGGGACAACTAGCAATCAGCCCCAGCATTTT. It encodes CASSSSGTTSNQPQHF.

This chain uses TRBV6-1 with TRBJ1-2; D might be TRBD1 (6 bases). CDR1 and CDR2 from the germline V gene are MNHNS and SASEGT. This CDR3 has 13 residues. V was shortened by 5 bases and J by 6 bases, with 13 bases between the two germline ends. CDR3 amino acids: CASSYTGFDGYTF. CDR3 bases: TGTGCCAGCAGTTATACAGGGTTTGATGGCTACACCTTC.

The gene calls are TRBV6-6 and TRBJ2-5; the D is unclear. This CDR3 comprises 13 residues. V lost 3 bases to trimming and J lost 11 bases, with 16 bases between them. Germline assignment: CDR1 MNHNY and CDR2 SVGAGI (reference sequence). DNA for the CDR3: TGTGCCAGCAGTTATTCCGCTCGGGCCAATCAGTACTTC. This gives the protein CASSYSARANQYF.

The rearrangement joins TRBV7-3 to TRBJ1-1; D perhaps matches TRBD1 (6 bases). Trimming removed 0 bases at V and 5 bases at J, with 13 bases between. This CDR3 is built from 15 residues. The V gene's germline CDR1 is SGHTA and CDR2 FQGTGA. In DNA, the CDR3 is TGTGCCAGCAGCTTAACAGCGGGGGCCCAGACTGAAGCTTTCTTT. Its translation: CASSLTAGAQTEAFF. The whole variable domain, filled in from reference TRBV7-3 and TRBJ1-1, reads GAGVSQTPSNKVTEKGKYVELRCDPISGHTALYWYRQSLGQGPEFLIYFQGTGAADDSGLPNDRFFAVRPEGSVSTLKIQRTERGDSAVYLCASSLTAGAQTEAFFGQGTRLTVV.

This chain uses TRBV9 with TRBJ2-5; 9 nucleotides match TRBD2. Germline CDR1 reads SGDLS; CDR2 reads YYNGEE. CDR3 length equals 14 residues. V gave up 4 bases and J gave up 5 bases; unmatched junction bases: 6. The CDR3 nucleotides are TGTGCCAGCAGCAATAGCGGGGGCCGGGAGACCCAGTACTTC. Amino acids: CASSNSGGRETQYF.

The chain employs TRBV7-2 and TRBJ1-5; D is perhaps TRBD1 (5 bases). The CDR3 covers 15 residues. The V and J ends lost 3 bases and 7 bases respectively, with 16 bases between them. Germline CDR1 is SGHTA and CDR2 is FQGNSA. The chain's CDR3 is CASSFSQGFRQPQHF. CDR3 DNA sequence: TGTGCCAGCAGCTTCTCTCAGGGTTTCAGGCAGCCCCAGCATTTT.

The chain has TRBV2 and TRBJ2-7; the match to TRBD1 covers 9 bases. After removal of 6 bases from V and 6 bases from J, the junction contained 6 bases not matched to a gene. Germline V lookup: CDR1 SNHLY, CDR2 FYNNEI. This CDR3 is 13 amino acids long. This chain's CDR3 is CASRGDRVGEQYF. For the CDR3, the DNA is TGTGCCAGCAGGGGGGACAGGGTTGGCGAGCAGTACTTC.

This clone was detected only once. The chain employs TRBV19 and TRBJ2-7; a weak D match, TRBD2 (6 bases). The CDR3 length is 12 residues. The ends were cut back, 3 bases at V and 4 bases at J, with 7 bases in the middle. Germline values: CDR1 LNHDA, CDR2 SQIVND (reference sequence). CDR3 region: CASSIGGYEQYF. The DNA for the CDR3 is TGTGCCAGTAGTATCGGGGGATACGAGCAGTACTTC.

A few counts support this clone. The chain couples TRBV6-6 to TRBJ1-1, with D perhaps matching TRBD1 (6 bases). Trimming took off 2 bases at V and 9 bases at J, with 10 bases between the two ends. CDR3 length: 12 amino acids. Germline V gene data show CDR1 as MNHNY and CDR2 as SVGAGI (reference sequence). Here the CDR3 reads CASSYRGSQAFF. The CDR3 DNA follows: TGTGCCAGCAGTTACAGGGGGTCTCAAGCTTTCTTT.

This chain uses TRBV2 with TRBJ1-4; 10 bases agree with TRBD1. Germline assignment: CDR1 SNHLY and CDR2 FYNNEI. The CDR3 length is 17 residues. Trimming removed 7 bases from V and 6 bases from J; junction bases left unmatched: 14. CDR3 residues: CASTRDQGGTGDEKLFF. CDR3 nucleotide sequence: TGTGCCAGCACTAGGGACCAGGGTGGGACAGGGGATGAAAAACTGTTTTTT.

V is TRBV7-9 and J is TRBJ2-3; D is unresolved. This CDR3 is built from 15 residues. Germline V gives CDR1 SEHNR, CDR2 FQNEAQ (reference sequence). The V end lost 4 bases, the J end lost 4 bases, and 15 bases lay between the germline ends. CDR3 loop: CASSSGPRGSDTQYF. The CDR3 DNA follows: TGTGCCAGCAGCTCGGGTCCTAGAGGCTCAGATACGCAGTATTTT.

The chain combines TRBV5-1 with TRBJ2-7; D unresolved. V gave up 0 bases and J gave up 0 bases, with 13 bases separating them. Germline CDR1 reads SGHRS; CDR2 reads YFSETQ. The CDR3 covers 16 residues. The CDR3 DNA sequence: TGCGCCAGCAGCTTGGCCGTAAAATTTAGCTCCTACGAGCAGTACTTC. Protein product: CASSLAVKFSSYEQYF.

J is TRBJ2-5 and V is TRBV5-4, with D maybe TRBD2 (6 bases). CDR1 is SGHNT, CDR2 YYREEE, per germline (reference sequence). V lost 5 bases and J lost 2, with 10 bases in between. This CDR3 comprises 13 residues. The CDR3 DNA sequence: TGTGCCAGCAGTATAGGGAGGCAAGAGACCCAGTACTTC. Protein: CASSIGRQETQYF.

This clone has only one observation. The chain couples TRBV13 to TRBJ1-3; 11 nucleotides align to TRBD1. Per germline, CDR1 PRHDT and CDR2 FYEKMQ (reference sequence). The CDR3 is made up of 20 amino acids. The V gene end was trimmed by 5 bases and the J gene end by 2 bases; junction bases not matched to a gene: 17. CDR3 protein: CASSEPGQGVLRGPGNTIYF. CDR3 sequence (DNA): TGTGCCAGCAGCGAACCGGGACAGGGGGTGCTTCGAGGTCCTGGAAACACCATATATTTT.

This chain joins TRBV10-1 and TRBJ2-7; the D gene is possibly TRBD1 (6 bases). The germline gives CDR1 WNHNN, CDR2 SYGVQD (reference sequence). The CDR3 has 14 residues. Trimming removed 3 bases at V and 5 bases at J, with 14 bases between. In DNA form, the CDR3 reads TGCGCCAGCAGTGACCCACAGGGTGTAGACGAGCAGTACTTC. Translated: CASSDPQGVDEQYF.

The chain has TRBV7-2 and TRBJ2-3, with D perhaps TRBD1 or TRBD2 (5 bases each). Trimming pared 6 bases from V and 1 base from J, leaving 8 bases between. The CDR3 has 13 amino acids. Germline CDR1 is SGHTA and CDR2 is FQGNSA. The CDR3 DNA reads TGTGCCAGCAGTGGGACGCGCACAGATACGCAGTATTTT. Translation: CASSGTRTDTQYF.

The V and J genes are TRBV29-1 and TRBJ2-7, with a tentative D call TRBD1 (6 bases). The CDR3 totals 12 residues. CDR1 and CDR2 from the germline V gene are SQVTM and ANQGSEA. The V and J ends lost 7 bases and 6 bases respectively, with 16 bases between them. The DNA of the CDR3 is TGCAGCGCCTGGACTGCACAGGGCGAGCAGTACTTC. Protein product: CSAWTAQGEQYF.

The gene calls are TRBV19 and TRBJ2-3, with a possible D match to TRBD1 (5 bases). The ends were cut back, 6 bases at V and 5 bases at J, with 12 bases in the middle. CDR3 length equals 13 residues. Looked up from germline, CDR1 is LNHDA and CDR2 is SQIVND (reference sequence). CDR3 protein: CASRKTQGDTQYF. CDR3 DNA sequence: TGTGCCAGTAGAAAGACCCAGGGAGATACGCAGTATTTT.

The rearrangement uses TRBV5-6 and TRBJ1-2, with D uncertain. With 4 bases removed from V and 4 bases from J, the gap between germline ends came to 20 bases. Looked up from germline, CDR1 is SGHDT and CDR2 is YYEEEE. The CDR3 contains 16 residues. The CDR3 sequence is CASSPDSPTLGYGYTF. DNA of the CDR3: TGTGCCAGCAGCCCGGACTCCCCGACATTAGGCTATGGCTACACCTTC.

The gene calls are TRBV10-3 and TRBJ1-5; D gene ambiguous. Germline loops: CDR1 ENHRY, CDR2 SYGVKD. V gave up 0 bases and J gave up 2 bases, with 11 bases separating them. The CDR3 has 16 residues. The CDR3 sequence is CAISESTGFGNQPQHF. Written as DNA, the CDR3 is TGTGCCATCAGTGAGTCGACGGGGTTCGGCAATCAGCCCCAGCATTTT.

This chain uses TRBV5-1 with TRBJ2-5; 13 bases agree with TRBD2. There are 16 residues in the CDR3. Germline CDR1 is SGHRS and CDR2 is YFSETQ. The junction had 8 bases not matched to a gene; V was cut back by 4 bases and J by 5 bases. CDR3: CASSAAGTSGAETQYF. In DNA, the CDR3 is TGCGCCAGCAGCGCCGCCGGGACTAGCGGGGCCGAGACCCAGTACTTC. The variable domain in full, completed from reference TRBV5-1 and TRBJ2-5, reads KAGVTQTPRYLIKTRGQQVTLSCSPISGHRSVSWYQQTPGQGLQFLFEYFSETQRNKGNFPGRFSGRQFSNSRSEMNVSTLELGDSALYLCASSAAGTSGAETQYFGPGTRLLVL.

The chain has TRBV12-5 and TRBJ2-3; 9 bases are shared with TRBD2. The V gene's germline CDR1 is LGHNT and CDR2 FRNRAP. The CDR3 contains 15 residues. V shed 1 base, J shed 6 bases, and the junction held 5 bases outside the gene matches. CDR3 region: CASGLGTSEGDTQYF. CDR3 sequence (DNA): TGTGCTAGTGGTTTGGGGACTAGCGAAGGGGATACGCAGTATTTT. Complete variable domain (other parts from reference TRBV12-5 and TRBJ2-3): DARVTQTPRHKVTEMGQEVTMRCQPILGHNTVFWYRQTMMQGLELLAYFRNRAPLDDSGMPKDRFSAEMPDATLATLKIQPSEPRDSAVYFCASGLGTSEGDTQYFGPGTRLTVL.